Below, 22 T cell receptor beta chains from the same sample are listed, as sequenced in a study of T-cell memory formation after mild COVID-19. TCRdb passed the 5' RACE reads through MiXCR, listing each CDR3 protein once. The top ten clones hold 0.9% to 1.5% of a sample with more than 55,000 distinct CDR3 sequences, over 7.5% of them seen once. The sample was PBMCs or a T cell subset sorted from them (not recorded which). Every receptor here comes from a man aged 18 to 30 who had mild COVID-19 (a few samples of this study predate the infection). Cell type and time point are not known.

This clonotype was observed many times. The gene calls are TRBV15 and TRBJ2-7; 8 bases fit TRBD2. The length of the CDR3 is 14 residues. Germline-derived CDR1 and CDR2 are LNHNV and YYDKDF (reference sequence). Trimming removed 3 bases from V and 3 bases from J; junction bases left unmatched: 4. The CDR3 DNA is TGTGCCACCAGCAGCGGGGGGGCCTACTACGAGCAGTACTTC. Its protein is CATSSGGAYYEQYF.

This clonotype occurred many times. The V call is TRBV7-2, the J call TRBJ2-5; tentatively, D is TRBD1 (6 bases). The V end lost 4 bases, the J end lost 5 bases, and 14 bases lay between the germline ends. The CDR3 length is 14 residues. Per germline, CDR1 SGHTA and CDR2 FQGNSA. CDR3: CASSSYRVGETQYF. CDR3 in DNA: TGTGCCAGCAGCTCCTACAGGGTTGGGGAGACCCAGTACTTC.

The gene calls are TRBV15 and TRBJ1-6; D might be TRBD1 (6 bases). This CDR3 is built from 15 residues. V lost 8 bases and J 14 bases, leaving 25 bases between the germline ends. CDR1 and CDR2 from the germline V gene are LNHNV and YYDKDF (reference sequence). Here the CDR3 reads CATRKGGDGAQALHF. CDR3 in DNA: TGTGCCACCCGCAAGGGGGGCGACGGGGCCCAGGCCCTCCACTTT.

The sample holds a few counts of this clonotype. The rearrangement uses TRBV20-1 and TRBJ2-3; D may be TRBD2 (6 bases). The CDR3 is 12 residues long. The germline CDR1 and CDR2 sequences are DFQATT and SNEGSKA (reference sequence). Trimming left V 5 bases short and J 3 bases short, with 9 bases between. The CDR3 loop reads CSAQTSTDTQYF. CDR3 DNA sequence: TGCAGTGCTCAGACTAGTACAGATACGCAGTATTTT.

In its sample, this clonotype was seen a few times. The rearrangement joins TRBV15 to TRBJ1-4, with a weak D call TRBD1 (5 bases). The CDR3 loop spans 15 amino acids. V was cut by 0 bases and J by 8 bases, with 13 bases left in between. CDR1 LNHNV and CDR2 YYDKDF come from the germline V gene (reference sequence). CDR3 bases: TGTGCCACCAGCAGAGACCGGGGCTGGGACGAAAAACTGTTTTTT. Amino acid sequence: CATSRDRGWDEKLFF.

This clonotype was observed a few times. The CDR3 is CASSLWRQPQHF. The CDR3 coding sequence is TGTGCCAGCAGCTTATGGCGGCAGCCCCAGCATTTT. The V gene is TRBV7-2, the J gene TRBJ1-5, with unresolved D. The CDR3 is 12 amino acids. Per the germline V gene, CDR1 is SGHTA and CDR2 is FQGNSA. Trimming pared 2 bases from V and 7 bases from J, leaving 6 bases between.

This clonotype was observed a handful of times. The rearrangement uses TRBV12-3 or TRBV12-4 and TRBJ2-5; D perhaps matches TRBD1 (5 bases). The ends were cut back, 6 bases at V and 4 bases at J, with 12 bases in the middle. This CDR3 comprises 13 residues. CDR3 sequence reads: CASSKGRRETQYF. The CDR3 DNA reads as TGTGCCAGCAGCAAGGGGCGTAGAGAGACCCAGTACTTC.

This chain joins TRBV6-2 or TRBV6-3 and TRBJ1-3, with D possibly matching TRBD1 (6 bases). Germline CDR1 MNHEY, CDR2 SVGEGT. The CDR3 is 16 residues long. V was shortened by 5 bases and J by 2 bases, with 16 bases between the two germline ends. Here the CDR3 DNA reads TGTGCCAGCAGTCCGAACCTACAGGGAACTGGAAACACCATATATTTT. Translating gives CASSPNLQGTGNTIYF.

The table lists this clonotype with a few counts. CDR3 loop: CASSDLASRTDTQYF. CDR3 bases: TGTGCCAGCAGCGACCTCGCGTCGCGCACAGATACGCAGTATTTT. The V and J genes are TRBV7-8 and TRBJ2-3; unclear D gene. Germline V lookup: CDR1 SGHVS, CDR2 FQNEAQ. V was shortened by 5 bases and J by 1 base, with 13 bases between the two germline ends. The CDR3 contains 15 residues.

In this sample, this clonotype turned up a few times. This sequence joins TRBV20-1 and TRBJ1-2; D perhaps matches TRBD1 (5 bases). The V and J ends lost 1 base and 7 bases respectively, with 16 bases between them. The CDR3 is 14 residues long. Germline CDR1 DFQATT, CDR2 SNEGSKA (reference sequence). The CDR3 sequence is CSARVFGAEFGYTF. For the CDR3, the DNA is TGCAGTGCTAGAGTATTCGGGGCGGAGTTTGGCTACACCTTC.

This clonotype was counted ten times or more. The CDR3 reads CASSPQGGASNEQFF. Here the CDR3 DNA reads TGCGCCAGCAGCCCCCAAGGGGGGGCCTCAAATGAGCAGTTCTTC. The gene calls are TRBV5-1 and TRBJ2-1; weak D call: TRBD2 (7 bases). Per the germline V gene, CDR1 is SGHRS and CDR2 is YFSETQ. The CDR3 is 15 residues long. Trimming pared 4 bases from V and 7 bases from J, leaving 18 bases between.

This clonotype has a handful of counts. V and J are TRBV7-2 and TRBJ2-7; 13 positions agree with TRBD2. Germline V lookup: CDR1 SGHTA, CDR2 FQGNSA. Germline trimming cut 5 bases from V and 2 bases from J; bases unmatched to any gene: 3. The CDR3 spans 15 residues. Here the CDR3 DNA reads TGTGCCAGCAGCCCCGGGACTAGCGGGGCCTACGAGCAGTACTTC. This codes for CASSPGTSGAYEQYF.

This clonotype was detected many times. The chain employs TRBV7-9 and TRBJ2-6, with D perhaps matching TRBD1 (6 bases). V was shortened by 5 bases and J by 4 bases, with 12 bases between the two germline ends. Germline V gene sequence: CDR1 SEHNR, CDR2 FQNEAQ (reference sequence). This CDR3 region has 15 residues. The CDR3: CASSKQGGGANVLTF. CDR3 in DNA: TGTGCCAGCAGCAAACAGGGCGGGGGGGCCAACGTCCTGACTTTC.

This clonotype showed up just a few times. The chain carries TRBV30 and TRBJ2-5, with 8 bases lining up with TRBD1. Germline CDR1 is GTSNPN and CDR2 is SVGIG (reference sequence). V trimming: 6 bases; J trimming: 4 bases; junction bases outside the gene matches: 7. The CDR3 consists of 13 residues. CDR3 sequence (DNA): TGTGCCTGCGAGGACAGGGCGGGAGAGACCCAGTACTTC. It specifies CACEDRAGETQYF.

This sequence joins TRBV15 and TRBJ2-5; the D is unclear. Looked up from germline, CDR1 is LNHNV and CDR2 is YYDKDF (reference sequence). This CDR3 region has 13 residues. V lost 5 bases and J 0 bases, leaving 7 bases between the germline ends. CDR3 sequence: CATSGPNQETQYF. CDR3 nucleotides: TGTGCCACCAGCGGACCAAACCAAGAGACCCAGTACTTC.

The chain joins TRBV11-2 to TRBJ1-2; possible D gene TRBD1, 5 bases. V was cut by 1 base and J by 13 bases, with 16 bases left in between. The germline gives CDR1 SGHAT, CDR2 FQNNGV. This CDR3 region has 13 residues. CDR3: CASSLGGRQLSTF. The DNA of the CDR3 is TGTGCCAGCAGCTTAGGAGGGCGACAGTTATCCACCTTC.

This clonotype was picked up a small number of times. The chain links TRBV7-2 to TRBJ2-5; D ambiguous. V lost 6 bases to trimming and J lost 1 base, with 15 bases between them. The CDR3 covers 15 residues. Germline assignment: CDR1 SGHTA and CDR2 FQGNSA. CDR3 loop: CASRKEPGRQETQYF. For the CDR3, the DNA is TGTGCCAGCAGGAAAGAACCCGGTCGCCAAGAGACCCAGTACTTC.

The chain employs TRBV6-5 and TRBJ1-6; no clear D gene. V lost 2 bases, J lost 8 bases, and 13 bases lay in between. Looked up from germline, CDR1 is MNHEY and CDR2 is SVGAGI. The CDR3 runs to 15 residues. The DNA for the CDR3 is TGTGCCAGCAGTTACGGCTTTAAGCCAGATTCACCCCTCCACTTT. Translating gives CASSYGFKPDSPLHF.

A word on this clonotype: This may be a read error, as it is one base from a much larger clone. In this CDR3 the conserved last residue, phenylalanine or tryptophan, is missing, so a read error is likely. The CDR3 here is CSGGTDAYEQYS. In nucleotides, the CDR3 is TGCAGCGGGGGGACCGACGCCTACGAGCAGTACTCC. This chain connects TRBV29-1 to TRBJ2-7; D possibly matches TRBD1 or TRBD2 (5 bases each). Germline CDR1 reads SQVTM; CDR2 reads ANQGSEA. V lost 7 bases and J 2 bases, leaving 12 bases between the germline ends. The CDR3 length is 12 residues.

V is TRBV7-2 and J is TRBJ2-7, with 7 bases that match TRBD2. Germline CDR1 reads SGHTA; CDR2 reads FQGNSA. CDR3 size: 15 residues. Trimming took 6 bases from V and 5 from J; bases not matched to a gene: 13. CDR3 in DNA: TGTGCCAGCAGTAGCGCTCCAGCGGGGAGGAACGAGCAGTACTTC. It yields the protein CASSSAPAGRNEQYF.

This clonotype came up a few times. This chain links TRBV20-1 with TRBJ2-1; D call uncertain. Trimming stripped 3 bases from V and 10 bases from J, with 16 bases between. Per the germline V gene, CDR1 is DFQATT and CDR2 is SNEGSKA (reference sequence). The CDR3 runs 13 residues. CDR3 nucleotide sequence: TGCAGTGCTAGTGGCCGGGTGGTTGGAGAGCAGTTCTTC. This translates into CSASGRVVGEQFF.

This clonotype has a handful of counts. J is TRBJ1-1 and V is TRBV18; TRBD1 is a possible D gene (5 bases). The CDR3 length is 15 residues. Germline values: CDR1 KGHSH, CDR2 LQKENI. Trimming removed 3 bases at V and 1 base at J, with 12 bases between. The DNA for the CDR3 is TGTGCCAGCTCACCGGTTGGGGCGGCGAACACTGAAGCTTTCTTT. It encodes CASSPVGAANTEAFF.